In this sample, the clone carrying this TCR beta chain turned up a few times. Its specificity is unknown. Researchers made TCR cDNA using 5'RACE template switching, and this step added a universal primer site and UMIs. MiXCR was run by TCRdb on the 5' RACE reads, yielding one entry per CDR3 protein. Here the sample spans roughly 260,000 distinct CDR3 sequences, approximately 12% being singletons. This specimen belongs to a study of T cells after yellow fever vaccination. Whole-study findings and limits: Primary-vaccination clones mostly resurfaced post-booster (roughly 97% CD4, about 87% CD8).

The source is a man under 40 who received the YFV17D yellow fever vaccine. The sample was CD4+ T cells sorted from PBMCs, taken 45 days after the yellow fever booster vaccination.

The CDR3 coding sequence is TGTGCCAGCAGCTTTAAGGGGCAAGAATCACCCCTCCACTTT. Protein sequence: CASSFKGQESPLHF. The V and J genes are TRBV7-9 and TRBJ1-6; D perhaps matches TRBD1 (5 bases). V was cut by 3 bases and J by 10 bases, with 13 bases left in between. Looked up from germline, CDR1 is SEHNR and CDR2 is FQNEAQ (reference sequence). The CDR3 totals 14 residues.